Sequencing of this TCR beta chain was carried out in a study of post-analysis software for immune sequencing data (dated by TCRdb to 2013 to 2016). The study in broad terms: Recorded disease courses included relapsing-remitting, secondary progressive and progressive-relapsing multiple sclerosis, with some patients lacking subtype annotation. A subset of samples was prepared in parallel using single-end sample barcoding, then pooled and co-amplified after Illumina adapter ligation. The patient repertoires were set against about 12 previously published healthy control repertoires from donors whose ages ranged from roughly 6 to 26 years.

Libraries were built with PCR. For sequencing, an Illumina HiSeq 2500 was employed. Unique molecular identifiers were incorporated into TCR beta cDNA libraries to reduce PCR and sequencing biases. Some 500,000 cDNA molecules were obtained for every 1 to 10 million input T cells, so each molecule roughly corresponded to one T cell. The patient libraries were prepared and sequenced with the same protocol used for the earlier healthy control dataset. Samples belonging to the same batch were prepared together, multiplexed and sequenced on a shared HiSeq lane. The source study handled its data this way. MIGEC handled the raw barcoded reads, throwing out single-read molecular identifier groups before consensus assembly and CDR3 extraction. Clonotype tables were post-analysed with VDJtools, and diversity was normalized by down-sampling all datasets to the smallest sample size. In repertoire overlap clustering, CDR3 amino acid sequences, but not nucleotide sequences, were matched to correct batch-related cross-sample contamination. TCRdb reworked the public reads: Q25 trimming with fastp, MiXCR clone assembly, productive beta chains retained. All rows with the same CDR3 protein become a single entry with the most common DNA and genes. What appears here as the V and J calls and clone size reflects TCRdb's work, not the paper's. This sample gives about 620,000 distinct CDR3 sequences in total; 44% of them show up just once. 1.7% of the sample goes to the ten largest clones.

TCR beta repertoires were profiled from peripheral blood of some 13 young patients with multiple sclerosis to demonstrate the VDJtools post-analysis software. The multiple sclerosis patients were children and adolescents between roughly 6 and 16 years of age. This clonotype was seen a handful of times. This receptor's antigen is unknown. Nothing much larger sits one base from this clone, and base qualities are not available. Results and caveats for the whole study, not just this receptor: Strong co-clustering of samples prepared in the same batch was shown by direct clustering with F measure, prompting a batch-effect correction. The multiple sclerosis patient group was slightly younger than the control group. Significantly lower normalized Chao1 diversity was found in multiple sclerosis patients than in controls, suggesting substantial peripheral T-cell clonal expansion. Four to six TRBV segments, including TRBV5-6, TRBV5-1 and TRBV20-1, were significantly more frequent in patients than controls.

The CDR3 goes from the cysteine to the phenylalanine over 13 residues. The only DNA kept is the CDR3, 39 bases in frame from the first base. The germline V gene (reference sequence) sets CDR1 to DFQATT and CDR2 to SNEGSKA. Here the chain combines TRBV20-1 and TRBJ2-5; 7 bases in between match TRBD2. The end of the DNA is better explained by TRBJ2-7, so the J call may be wrong. The TCR originated in a girl aged 5-17 years with multiple sclerosis. The material sequenced was blood. The sequenced DNA is TGCAGTGCTAGAGACGACGGGGGGTACGAGCAGTACTTC. This sequence encodes CSARDDGGYEQYF.